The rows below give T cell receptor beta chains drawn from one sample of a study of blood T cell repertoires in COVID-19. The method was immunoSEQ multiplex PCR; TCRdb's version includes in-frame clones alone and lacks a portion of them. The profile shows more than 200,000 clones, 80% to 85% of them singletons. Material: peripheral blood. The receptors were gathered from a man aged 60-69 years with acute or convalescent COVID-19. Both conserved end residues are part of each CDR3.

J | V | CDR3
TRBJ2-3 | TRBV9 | CASSVQYSTDTQYF
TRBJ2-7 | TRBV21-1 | CASPGSGRGPYEQYF
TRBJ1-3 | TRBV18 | CASSPGQASSGNTIYF
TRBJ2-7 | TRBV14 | CASSQAHRETNEQYF
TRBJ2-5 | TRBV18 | CASSPVYQETQYF
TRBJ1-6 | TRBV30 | CAWSGGGGNSPLHF
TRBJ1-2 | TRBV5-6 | CASSSGLGYTF
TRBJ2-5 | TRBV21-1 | CASVYSKGVGETQYF
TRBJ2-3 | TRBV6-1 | CASSEATGGEDTQYF
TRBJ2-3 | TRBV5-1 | CASSLTSGGQTDTQYF
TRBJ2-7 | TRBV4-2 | CASSQDTEREGLLEQYF
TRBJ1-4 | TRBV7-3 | CASSLIGQGHEKLFF
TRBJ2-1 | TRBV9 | CASSVGEGITYNEQFF
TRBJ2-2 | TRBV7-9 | CASSDGLAPGELFF
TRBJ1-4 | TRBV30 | CASSGTGYEKLFF
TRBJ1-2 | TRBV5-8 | CASRPGQGYYGYTF
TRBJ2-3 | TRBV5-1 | CASSLRLAGVTSTDTQYF
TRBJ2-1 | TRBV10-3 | CATGPNQGAEQFF
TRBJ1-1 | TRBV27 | CASSLGYTGNTEAFF
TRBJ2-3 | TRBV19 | CASSMDRGLKDTQYF
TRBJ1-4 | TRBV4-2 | CASTPSQGAGGDEKLFF
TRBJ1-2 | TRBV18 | CASSPPGQGHYGYTF
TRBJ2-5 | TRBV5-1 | CASSLGASVKETQYF
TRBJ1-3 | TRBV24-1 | CATRIQGSSGNTIYF
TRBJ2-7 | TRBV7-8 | CASSSPMRVGQYF